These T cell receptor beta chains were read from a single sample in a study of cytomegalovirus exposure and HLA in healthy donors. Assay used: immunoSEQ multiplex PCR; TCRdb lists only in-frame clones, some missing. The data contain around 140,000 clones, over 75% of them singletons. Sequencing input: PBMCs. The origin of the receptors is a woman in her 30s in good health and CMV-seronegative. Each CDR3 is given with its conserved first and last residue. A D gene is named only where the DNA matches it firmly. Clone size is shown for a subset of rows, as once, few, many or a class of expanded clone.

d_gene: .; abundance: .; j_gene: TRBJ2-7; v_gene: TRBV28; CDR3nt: TGTGCCAGCAGAGGACTGGTCGGCGAGCAGTACTTC; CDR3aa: CASRGLVGEQYF
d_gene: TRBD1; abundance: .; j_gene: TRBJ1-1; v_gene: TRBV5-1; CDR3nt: TGCGCCAGCAGCCGACTCCCGGGACAGGGGTCGAACACTGAAGCTTTCTTT; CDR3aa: CASSRLPGQGSNTEAFF
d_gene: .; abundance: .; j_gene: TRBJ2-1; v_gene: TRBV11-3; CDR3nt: TGTGCCAGCAGCTTAAGGAGCTCCTACAATGAGCAGTTCTTC; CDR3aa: CASSLRSSYNEQFF
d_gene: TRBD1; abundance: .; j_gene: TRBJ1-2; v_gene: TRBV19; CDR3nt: TGTGCCAGTACCCCGGGGACAGGGATTAACTATGGCTACACCTTC; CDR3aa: CASTPGTGINYGYTF
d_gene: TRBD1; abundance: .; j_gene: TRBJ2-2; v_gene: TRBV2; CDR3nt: TGTGCCAGCACCTCATGGGACAGGGAAGACACCGGGGAGCTGTTTTTT; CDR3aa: CASTSWDREDTGELFF
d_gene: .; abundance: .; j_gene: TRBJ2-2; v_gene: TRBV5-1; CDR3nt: TGCGCCAGCACGGACAGCAAGAACACCGGGGAGCTGTTTTTT; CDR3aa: CASTDSKNTGELFF
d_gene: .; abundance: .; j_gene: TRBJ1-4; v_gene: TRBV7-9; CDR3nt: TGTTCCAGCAGCTTAGGGGGAGCAACTAATGAAAAACTGTTTTTT; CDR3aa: CSSSLGGATNEKLFF
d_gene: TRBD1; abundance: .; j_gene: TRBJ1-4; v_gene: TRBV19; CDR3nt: TGTGCCAGTAGTAACGGACAGGGAGGTGAAAAACTGTTTTTT; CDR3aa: CASSNGQGGEKLFF
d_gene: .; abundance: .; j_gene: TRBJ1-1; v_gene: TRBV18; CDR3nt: TGTGCCACCTCGGAGGGCATGAACACTGAAGCTTTCTTT; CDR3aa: CATSEGMNTEAFF
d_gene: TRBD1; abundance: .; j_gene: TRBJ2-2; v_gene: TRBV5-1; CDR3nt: TGCGCCAGCAGCTTGGGACAGGGTGTTATCGCCGGGGAGCTGTTTTTT; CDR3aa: CASSLGQGVIAGELFF
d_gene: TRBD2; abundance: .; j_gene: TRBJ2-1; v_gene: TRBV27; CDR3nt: TGTGCCAGCAGTTTCGGGACTAGCGGGGTGGATGAGCAGTTCTTC; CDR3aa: CASSFGTSGVDEQFF
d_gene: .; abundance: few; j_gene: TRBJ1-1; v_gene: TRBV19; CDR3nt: TGTGCCAGTAGTATTCAGGGTACGACTGAAGCTTTCTTT; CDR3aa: CASSIQGTTEAFF
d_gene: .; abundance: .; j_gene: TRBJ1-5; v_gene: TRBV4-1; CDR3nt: TGCGCCAGCAGCCCTCGGGACACTGGAGTAGACAGCAATCAGCCCCAGCATTTT; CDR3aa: CASSPRDTGVDSNQPQHF
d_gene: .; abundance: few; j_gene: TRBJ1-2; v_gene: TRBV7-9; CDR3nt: TGTGCCAGCAGCTTAGCGGGGCCAAACTATGGCTACACCTTC; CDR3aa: CASSLAGPNYGYTF
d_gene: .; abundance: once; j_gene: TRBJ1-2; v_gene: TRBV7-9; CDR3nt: TGTTCCAGCAGCTTAGGAGGGAACTATGGCTACACCTTC; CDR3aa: CSSSLGGNYGYTF
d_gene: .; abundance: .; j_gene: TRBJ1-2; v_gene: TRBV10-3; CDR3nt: TGTGCCATCAGGCAGAACGTTAACTATGGCTACACCTTC; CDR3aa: CAIRQNVNYGYTF
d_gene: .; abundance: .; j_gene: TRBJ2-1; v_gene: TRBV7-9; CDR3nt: TGTGCCAGCAGCCAGGGGGGCATTGAGCAGTTCTTC; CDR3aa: CASSQGGIEQFF
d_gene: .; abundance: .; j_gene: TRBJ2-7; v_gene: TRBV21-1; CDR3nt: TGTGCCAGCAGCATGGGACAGGGGCGGGACGAGCAGTACTTC; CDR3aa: CASSMGQGRDEQYF
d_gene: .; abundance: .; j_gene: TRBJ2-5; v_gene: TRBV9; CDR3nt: TGTGCCAGCAGCGTGGCCGGGTCAGAGCAGTACTTC; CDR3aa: CASSVAGSEQYF
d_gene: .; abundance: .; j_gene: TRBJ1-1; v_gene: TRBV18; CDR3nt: TGTGCCAGCTCACCCCGACAAGTGACTATGAACACTGAAGCTTTCTTT; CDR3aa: CASSPRQVTMNTEAFF
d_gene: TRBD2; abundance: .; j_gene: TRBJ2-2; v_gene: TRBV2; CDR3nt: TGTGCCAGCAGGGCTAGCGGGTGGGGCGGGGAGCTGTTTTTT; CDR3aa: CASRASGWGGELFF
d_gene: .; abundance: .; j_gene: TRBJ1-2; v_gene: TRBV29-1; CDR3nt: TGCAGCGTTGTGGGGCCGAATTATGGCTACACCTTC; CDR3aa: CSVVGPNYGYTF
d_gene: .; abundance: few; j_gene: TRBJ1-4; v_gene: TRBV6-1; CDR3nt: TGTGCCAGCAGTGAAGGACAGTCTAATGAAAAACTGTTTTTT; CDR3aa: CASSEGQSNEKLFF
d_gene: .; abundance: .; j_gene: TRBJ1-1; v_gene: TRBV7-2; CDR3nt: TGTGCCAGCAGCTCCCAGGGAGGGACTAGCACTGAAGCTTTCTTT; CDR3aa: CASSSQGGTSTEAFF
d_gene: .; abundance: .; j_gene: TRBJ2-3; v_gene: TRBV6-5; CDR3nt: TGTGCCAGCAGTTTGACTAGCACAGATACGCAGTATTTT; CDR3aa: CASSLTSTDTQYF
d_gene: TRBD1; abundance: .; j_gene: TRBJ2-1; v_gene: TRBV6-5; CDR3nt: TGTGCCAGCAGTTACTACTCGGACAGGGGGTACAATGAGCAGTTCTTC; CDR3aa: CASSYYSDRGYNEQFF
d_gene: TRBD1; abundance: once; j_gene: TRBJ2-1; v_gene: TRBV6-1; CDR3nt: TGTGCTAGCAGGACAGGGTGGTACAATGAGCAGTTCTTC; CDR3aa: CASRTGWYNEQFF
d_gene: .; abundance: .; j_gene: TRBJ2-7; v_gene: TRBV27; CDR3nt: TGTGCCAGCAGGGTTAGCCTAACTTACGAGCAGTACTTC; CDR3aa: CASRVSLTYEQYF
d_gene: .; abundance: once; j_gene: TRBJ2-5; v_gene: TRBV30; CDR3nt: TGTGCCTGGAGGCCCGGCTTGGCGGTGGAGACCCAGTACTTC; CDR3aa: CAWRPGLAVETQYF
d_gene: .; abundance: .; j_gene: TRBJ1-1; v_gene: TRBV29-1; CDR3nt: TGCAGCGTTGAAGGTTTGGGGGGTTGGACTGAAGCTTTCTTT; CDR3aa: CSVEGLGGWTEAFF
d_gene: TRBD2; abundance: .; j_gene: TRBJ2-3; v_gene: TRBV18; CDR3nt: TGTGCCAGCTCACCACCGGGACTAGCGGACACAGATACGCAGTATTTT; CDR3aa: CASSPPGLADTDTQYF
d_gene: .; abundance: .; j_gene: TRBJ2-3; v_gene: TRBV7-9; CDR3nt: TGTGCCAGCAGCGTCAGCCGAGGAGTTGGGACAGATACGCAGTATTTT; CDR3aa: CASSVSRGVGTDTQYF
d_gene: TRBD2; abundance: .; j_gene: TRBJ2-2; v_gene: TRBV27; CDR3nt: TGTGCCAGCAGTTTAATCCGGCCTAGCGGGGAAACGAACACCGGGGAGCTGTTTTTT; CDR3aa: CASSLIRPSGETNTGELFF
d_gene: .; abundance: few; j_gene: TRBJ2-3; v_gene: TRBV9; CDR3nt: TGTGCCAGCAGCGACGGGACTCGCACAGATACGCAGTATTTT; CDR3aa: CASSDGTRTDTQYF
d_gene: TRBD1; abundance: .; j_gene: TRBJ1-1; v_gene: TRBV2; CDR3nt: TGTGCCAGCAGTCTACAGGGGTCCATGAACACTGAAGCTTTCTTT; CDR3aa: CASSLQGSMNTEAFF
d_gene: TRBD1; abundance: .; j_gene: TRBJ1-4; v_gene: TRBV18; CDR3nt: TGTGCCAGCTCACCCCCAGGGGGGTTGAATGAAAAACTGTTTTTT; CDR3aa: CASSPPGGLNEKLFF
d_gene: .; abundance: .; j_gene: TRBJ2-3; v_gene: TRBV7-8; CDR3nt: TGTGCCAGCAGCTTAGTCCTAGCAGGAACTAGCACAGATACGCAGTATTTT; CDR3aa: CASSLVLAGTSTDTQYF
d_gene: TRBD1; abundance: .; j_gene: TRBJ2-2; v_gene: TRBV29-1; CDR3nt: TGCAGCGGGGACAGGGGAGGCACCGGGGAGCTGTTTTTT; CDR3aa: CSGDRGGTGELFF
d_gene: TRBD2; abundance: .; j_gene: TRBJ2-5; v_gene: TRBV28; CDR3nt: TGTGCCAGCAGTCCAGCGGGAGGTTGGGAGACCCAGTACTTC; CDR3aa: CASSPAGGWETQYF
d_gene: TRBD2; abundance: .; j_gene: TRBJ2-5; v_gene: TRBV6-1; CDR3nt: TGTGCCAGCAGTGAAGCCCTAGCGGGAGGGCCGAAAGAGCAGTACTTC; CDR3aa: CASSEALAGGPKEQYF
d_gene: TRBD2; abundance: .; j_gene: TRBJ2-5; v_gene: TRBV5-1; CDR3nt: TGCGCCAGCAGCTTGCGAACGGGAGGAGGGGAGACCCAGTACTTC; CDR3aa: CASSLRTGGGETQYF
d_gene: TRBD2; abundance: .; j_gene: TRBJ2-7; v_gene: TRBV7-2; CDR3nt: TGTGCCAGCAGCTTAGTGGCTAGCGGGAGCTACGAGCAGTACTTC; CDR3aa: CASSLVASGSYEQYF
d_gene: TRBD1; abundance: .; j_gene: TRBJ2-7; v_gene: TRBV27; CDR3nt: TGTGCCAGCAGTTTATCGGCCTACAGGGATCAGGGGGACGAGCAGTACTTC; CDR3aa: CASSLSAYRDQGDEQYF
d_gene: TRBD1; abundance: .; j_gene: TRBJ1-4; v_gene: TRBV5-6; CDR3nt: TGTGCCAGCAGCCTGGACAGGGGGCCGGGTGTTAATGAAAAACTGTTTTTT; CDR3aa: CASSLDRGPGVNEKLFF
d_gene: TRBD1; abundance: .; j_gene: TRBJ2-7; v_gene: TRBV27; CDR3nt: TGTGCCAGCAGTTTATCACGGACAGGGTATCGCGAGCAGTACTTC; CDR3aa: CASSLSRTGYREQYF
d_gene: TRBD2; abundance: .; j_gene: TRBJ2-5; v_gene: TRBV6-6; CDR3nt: TGTGCCAGCAGTTACGGAGCGGGAGGAGTGGAGACCCAGTACTTC; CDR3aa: CASSYGAGGVETQYF
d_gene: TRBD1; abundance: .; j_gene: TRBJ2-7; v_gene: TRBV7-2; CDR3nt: TGTGCCAGCAGCTATGACAGGGAGTTCTACGAGCAGTACTTC; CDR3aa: CASSYDREFYEQYF
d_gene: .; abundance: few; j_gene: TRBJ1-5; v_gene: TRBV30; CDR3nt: TGTGCCTGGAGACTAGGCAATCAGCCCCAGCATTTT; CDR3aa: CAWRLGNQPQHF
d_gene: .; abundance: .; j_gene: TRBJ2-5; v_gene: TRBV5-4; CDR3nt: TGTGCCAGCAGTTTGACGGTGTACCAAGAGACCCAGTACTTC; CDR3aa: CASSLTVYQETQYF
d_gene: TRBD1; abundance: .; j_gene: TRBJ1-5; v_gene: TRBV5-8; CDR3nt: TGTGCCAGCAGCTGGCTGACAGGGGGCCTCCCCAATCAGCCCCAGCATTTT; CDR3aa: CASSWLTGGLPNQPQHF
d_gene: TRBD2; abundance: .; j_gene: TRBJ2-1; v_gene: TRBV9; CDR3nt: TGTGCCAGCAGCGTAATCGCTAGCGGGGCGTACAATGAGCAGTTCTTC; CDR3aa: CASSVIASGAYNEQFF
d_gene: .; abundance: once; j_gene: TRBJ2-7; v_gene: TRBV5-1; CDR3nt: TGCGCCAGCAGCTTGGCCGACATCGCCGCCGAGCAGTACTTC; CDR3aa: CASSLADIAAEQYF
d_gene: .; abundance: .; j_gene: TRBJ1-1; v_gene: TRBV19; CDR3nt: TGTGCCAGTAATGGGCGCAGGTTTATGAACACTGAAGCTTTCTTT; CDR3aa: CASNGRRFMNTEAFF
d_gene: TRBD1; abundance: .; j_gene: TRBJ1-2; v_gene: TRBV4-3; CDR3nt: TGCGCCAGCAGCCAAGTTAGGGGGACAGGGAAGCACTATGGCTACACCTTC; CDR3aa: CASSQVRGTGKHYGYTF
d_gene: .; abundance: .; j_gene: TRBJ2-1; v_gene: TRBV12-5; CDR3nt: TGTGCTAGTGCCTCTCTCAGATACCCTTCCTACAATGAGCAGTTCTTC; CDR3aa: CASASLRYPSYNEQFF